This T cell receptor beta chain is drawn from a study of cytomegalovirus exposure and HLA in healthy donors. Study observations and caveats: Some TCR beta chains (around 160 of them) were listed as cytomegalovirus-associated. There were a few CMV-associated chains whose specificity for CMV antigens was confirmed in vitro.

V lost 6 bases and J lost 5, with 11 bases in between. Per germline, CDR1 SQVTM and CDR2 ANQGSEA. CDR3 length: 13 amino acids. Separate from the roughly 670-subject first cohort, the approximately 130-subject validation cohort was the one that the donors belonged to. TCRdb's table, derived via immunoSEQ multiplex PCR, lists solely in-frame clones and lacks some. The data hold about 56,000 clones, with roughly 93% observed a single time. This clone was recorded a few times. Its antigen is unknown. Sequencing was carried out using PBMCs. The sequence was collected from a woman between 18 and 29 years old in good health and CMV-seropositive. The J gene is TRBJ1-6, the V gene TRBV29-1, with D possibly TRBD1 on 5 matching bases. The CDR3 DNA follows: TGCAGCGTCGCCGTGACAGATAATTCACCCCTCCACTTT. It is translated as CSVAVTDNSPLHF.